This TCR beta chain was identified in a study of preoperative IRX-2 immunotherapy in early breast cancer. Repertoires were generated with immunoSEQ multiplex PCR, while TCRdb's copy carries only in-frame clones and drops some. The sample holds about 98,000 clones, 86% seen once. This sample's treatment: preoperative locoregional IRX-2 cytokine immunotherapy. The length of the CDR3 is 13 residues. Germline V gene data show CDR1 as SNHLY and CDR2 as FYNNEI. Trimming shortened V by 8 bases and J by 2 bases, and 11 bases separated the two germline ends. The source is a human donor with breast cancer. Sample: tumor tissue, taken after IRX-2 immunotherapy. The chain employs TRBV2 and TRBJ2-3; D possibly corresponds to TRBD1 (5 bases). CDR3: CASGHRNTDTQYF. For the CDR3, the DNA is TGTGCCAGCGGTCACAGGAACACAGATACGCAGTATTTT.